A selection of T cell receptor beta chains follows, all from one sample in a study of T-cell reconstitution after alpha-beta-depleted transplantation in children. One entry per CDR3 protein results from TCRdb running MiXCR on the PCR reads. The sample lists about 980,000 distinct CDR3 sequences, under 30% occurring once. This sample comprised PBMCs, mostly from graft donor cells, obtained 360 days after TCRalphabeta/CD19-depleted stem cell transplant. These receptors all come from a boy in the first two years of life who had a stem cell transplant for SCID, so the T cells may come from the graft donor. Each CDR3 is given with its conserved first and last residue. Each record gives: J gene, D gene, V gene, clone size, CDR3 protein, CDR3 DNA. The D gene is left open where the match is weak. Where a row states a size, it is once, few, many or the class of an expanded clone; other rows omit it.

J: TRBJ1-1
D: TRBD1
V: TRBV12-3/TRBV12-4
size: NA
CDR3: CASSPNRGQDTEAFF
DNA: TGTGCCAGCAGCCCTAACAGGGGGCAAGACACTGAAGCTTTCTTT

J: TRBJ2-1
D: TRBD2
V: TRBV29-1
size: few
CDR3: CSVAWEGFNEQFF
DNA: TGCAGCGTTGCGTGGGAGGGCTTTAATGAGCAGTTCTTC

J: TRBJ2-7
D: NA
V: TRBV18
size: NA
CDR3: CASSPRAMELYEQYF
DNA: TGTGCCAGCTCACCAAGGGCTATGGAGTTGTACGAGCAGTACTTC

J: TRBJ1-5
D: NA
V: TRBV6-5
size: NA
CDR3: CASSLRERSRYSNQPQHF
DNA: TGTGCCAGCAGCCTACGGGAGAGGTCTCGATATAGCAATCAGCCCCAGCATTTT

J: TRBJ2-5
D: TRBD1
V: TRBV7-9
size: NA
CDR3: CASSLGWTGFEETQYF
DNA: TGTGCCAGCAGCTTAGGGTGGACAGGGTTTGAAGAGACCCAGTACTTC

J: TRBJ1-1
D: NA
V: TRBV15
size: NA
CDR3: CATSRTLPAGDTEAFF
DNA: TGTGCCACCAGCAGAACCCTTCCGGCAGGGGACACTGAAGCTTTCTTT

J: TRBJ1-2
D: TRBD1
V: TRBV19
size: NA
CDR3: CATSRDRGRTNYGYTF
DNA: TGTGCCACGTCCCGGGACAGGGGGCGAACTAACTATGGCTACACCTTC

J: TRBJ2-3
D: TRBD2
V: TRBV29-1
size: NA
CDR3: CSVVGSSGVSTDTQYF
DNA: TGCAGCGTTGTGGGGTCTAGCGGGGTAAGCACAGATACGCAGTATTTT

J: TRBJ2-3
D: TRBD1
V: TRBV18
size: NA
CDR3: CASSLGRTGGTDTQYF
DNA: TGTGCCAGCTCCCTTGGACGGACAGGGGGCACAGATACGCAGTATTTT

J: TRBJ1-1
D: TRBD1
V: TRBV5-1
size: NA
CDR3: CASGQGVDNTEAFF
DNA: TGCGCCAGCGGACAGGGGGTTGATAACACTGAAGCTTTCTTT

J: TRBJ2-1
D: NA
V: TRBV20-1
size: NA
CDR3: CSATGGTTNNEQFF
DNA: TGCAGTGCTACTGGGGGAACAACGAACAATGAGCAGTTCTTC

J: TRBJ2-1
D: NA
V: TRBV7-8
size: NA
CDR3: CASSKQRRATYNEQFF
DNA: TGTGCCAGCAGCAAACAACGTCGGGCGACTTACAATGAGCAGTTCTTC

J: TRBJ2-1
D: NA
V: TRBV4-2
size: few
CDR3: CASSQGTAGGEQFF
DNA: TGTGCCAGCAGCCAAGGGACAGCGGGCGGTGAGCAGTTCTTC

J: TRBJ2-1
D: TRBD1
V: TRBV7-8
size: few
CDR3: CASSLSGGTGRNEQFF
DNA: TGTGCCAGCAGCCTTAGCGGAGGGACAGGGCGTAATGAGCAGTTCTTC

J: TRBJ2-1
D: NA
V: TRBV14
size: NA
CDR3: CASSQGPASYNEQFF
DNA: TGTGCCAGCAGCCAGGGTCCCGCGTCATACAATGAGCAGTTCTTC

J: TRBJ1-1
D: NA
V: TRBV18
size: few
CDR3: CASSPGQGYGGTEAFF
DNA: TGTGCCAGCTCACCGGGTCAGGGTTATGGGGGTACTGAAGCTTTCTTT

J: TRBJ2-1
D: NA
V: TRBV10-3
size: NA
CDR3: CAISVKGLGNEQFF
DNA: TGTGCCATCAGTGTAAAAGGGCTCGGTAATGAGCAGTTCTTC

J: TRBJ1-1
D: NA
V: TRBV12-3/TRBV12-4
size: NA
CDR3: CASRDRNTEAFF
DNA: TGTGCCAGCAGGGATCGGAACACTGAAGCTTTCTTT

J: TRBJ1-1
D: NA
V: TRBV5-1
size: NA
CDR3: CASSANSGSSNTEAFF
DNA: TGCGCCAGCAGCGCCAATTCCGGGAGCTCGAACACTGAAGCTTTCTTT

J: TRBJ1-5
D: NA
V: TRBV5-1
size: few
CDR3: CASSLQGLQPQHF
DNA: TGCGCCAGCAGCTTGCAGGGTCTCCAGCCCCAGCATTTT

J: TRBJ2-5
D: TRBD2
V: TRBV9
size: few
CDR3: CASSVEAGGETQYF
DNA: TGTGCCAGCAGCGTCGAAGCGGGGGGGGAGACCCAGTACTTC

J: TRBJ1-5
D: NA
V: TRBV20-1
size: few
CDR3: CSARSGGAGNQPQHF
DNA: TGCAGTGCTAGATCCGGGGGCGCGGGCAATCAGCCCCAGCATTTT

J: TRBJ1-6
D: NA
V: TRBV11-1
size: few
CDR3: CASSLGRTGTTNSPLHF
DNA: TGTGCCAGCAGCTTAGGTCGGACCGGGACAACGAATTCACCCCTCCACTTT

J: TRBJ1-6
D: NA
V: TRBV7-8
size: few
CDR3: CASSLDPGLNSPLHF
DNA: TGTGCCAGCAGCTTAGATCCGGGGCTCAATTCACCCCTCCACTTT

J: TRBJ1-5
D: NA
V: TRBV12-3/TRBV12-4
size: NA
CDR3: CASSLAGTGMEPQHF
DNA: TGTGCCAGCAGTTTGGCCGGGACGGGGATGGAGCCCCAGCATTTT

J: TRBJ2-7
D: NA
V: TRBV20-1
size: few
CDR3: CSAHPGAGPTGEQYF
DNA: TGCAGTGCGCATCCGGGGGCTGGACCTACAGGCGAGCAGTACTTC

J: TRBJ2-7
D: TRBD2
V: TRBV5-5
size: NA
CDR3: CASSFGGGYYEQYF
DNA: TGTGCCAGCAGCTTCGGCGGGGGTTACTACGAGCAGTACTTC

J: TRBJ2-3
D: NA
V: TRBV5-1
size: NA
CDR3: CASSSSLGERTDTQYF
DNA: TGCGCCAGCAGCTCCTCATTGGGGGAACGCACAGATACGCAGTATTTT

J: TRBJ2-1
D: TRBD1
V: TRBV20-1
size: NA
CDR3: CSARTPGDSSYNEQFF
DNA: TGCAGTGCTAGGACCCCAGGGGACAGCTCCTACAATGAGCAGTTCTTC

J: TRBJ2-1
D: NA
V: TRBV7-3
size: few
CDR3: CASSPGQLHNEQFF
DNA: TGTGCCAGCAGCCCCGGACAGCTCCACAATGAGCAGTTCTTC

J: TRBJ1-1
D: NA
V: TRBV6-2/TRBV6-3
size: NA
CDR3: CASSYLQQNTEAFF
DNA: TGTGCCAGCAGTTACTTACAGCAGAACACTGAAGCTTTCTTT